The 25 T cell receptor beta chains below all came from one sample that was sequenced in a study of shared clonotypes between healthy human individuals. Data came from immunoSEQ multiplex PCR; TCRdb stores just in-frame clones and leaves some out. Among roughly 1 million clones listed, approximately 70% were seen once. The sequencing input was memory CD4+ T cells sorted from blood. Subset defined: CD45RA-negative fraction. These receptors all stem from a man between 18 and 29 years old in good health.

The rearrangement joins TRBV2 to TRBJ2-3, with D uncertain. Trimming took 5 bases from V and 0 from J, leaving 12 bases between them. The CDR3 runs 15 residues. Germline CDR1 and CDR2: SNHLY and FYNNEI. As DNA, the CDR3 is TGTGCCAGCAGTACCCTGGGCCCTAGCACAGATACGCAGTATTTT. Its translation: CASSTLGPSTDTQYF.

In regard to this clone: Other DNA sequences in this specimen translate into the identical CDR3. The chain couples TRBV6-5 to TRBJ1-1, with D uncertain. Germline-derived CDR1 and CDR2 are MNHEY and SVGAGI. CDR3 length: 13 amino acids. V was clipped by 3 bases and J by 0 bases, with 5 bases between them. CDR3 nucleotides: TGTGCCAGCAGTTATCTAGTGAACACTGAAGCTTTCTTT. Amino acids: CASSYLVNTEAFF.

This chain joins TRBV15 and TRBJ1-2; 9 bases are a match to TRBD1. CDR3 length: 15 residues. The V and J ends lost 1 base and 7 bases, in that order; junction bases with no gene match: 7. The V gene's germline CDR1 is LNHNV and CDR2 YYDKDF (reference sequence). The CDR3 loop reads CATSRAETGGGGYTF. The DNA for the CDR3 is TGTGCCACCAGCAGAGCTGAGACAGGGGGAGGTGGCTACACCTTC.

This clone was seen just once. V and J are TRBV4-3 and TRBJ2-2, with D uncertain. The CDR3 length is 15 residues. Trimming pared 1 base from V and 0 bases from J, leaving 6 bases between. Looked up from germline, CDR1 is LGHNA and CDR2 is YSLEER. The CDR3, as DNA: TGCGCCAGCAGCCAAGCTCTTCCGAACACCGGGGAGCTGTTTTTT. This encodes CASSQALPNTGELFF.

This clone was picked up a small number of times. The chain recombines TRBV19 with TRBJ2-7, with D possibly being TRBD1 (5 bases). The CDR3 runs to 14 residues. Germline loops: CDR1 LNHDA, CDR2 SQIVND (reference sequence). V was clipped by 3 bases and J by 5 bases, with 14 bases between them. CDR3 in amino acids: CASSILNRWDEQYF. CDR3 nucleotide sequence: TGTGCCAGTAGTATTCTCAACAGGTGGGACGAGCAGTACTTC.

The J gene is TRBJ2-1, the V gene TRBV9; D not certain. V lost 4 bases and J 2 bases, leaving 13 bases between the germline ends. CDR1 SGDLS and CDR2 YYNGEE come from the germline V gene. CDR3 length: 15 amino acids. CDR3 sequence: CASSPREKTYNEQFF. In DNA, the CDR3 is TGTGCCAGCAGCCCTCGAGAGAAGACCTACAATGAGCAGTTCTTC.

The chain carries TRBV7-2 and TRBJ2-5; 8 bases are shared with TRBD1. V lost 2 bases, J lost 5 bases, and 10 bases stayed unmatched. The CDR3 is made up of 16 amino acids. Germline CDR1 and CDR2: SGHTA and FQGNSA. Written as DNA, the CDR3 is TGTGCCAGCAGCTTAACCGGACAGGGAAGACTGGAGACCCAGTACTTC. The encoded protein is CASSLTGQGRLETQYF.

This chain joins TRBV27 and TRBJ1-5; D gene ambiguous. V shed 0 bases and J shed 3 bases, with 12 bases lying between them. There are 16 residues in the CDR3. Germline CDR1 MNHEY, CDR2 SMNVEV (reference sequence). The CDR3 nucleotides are TGTGCCAGCAGTTTATCCGGAAGGGCCCTCAATCAGCCCCAGCATTTT. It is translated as CASSLSGRALNQPQHF.

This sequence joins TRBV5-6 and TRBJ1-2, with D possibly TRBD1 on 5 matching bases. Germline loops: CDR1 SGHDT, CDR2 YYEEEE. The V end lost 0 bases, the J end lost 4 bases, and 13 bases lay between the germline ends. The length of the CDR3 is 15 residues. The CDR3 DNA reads TGTGCCAGCAGCTTGGTATGGGGAACAGGCTATGGCTACACCTTC. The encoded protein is CASSLVWGTGYGYTF.

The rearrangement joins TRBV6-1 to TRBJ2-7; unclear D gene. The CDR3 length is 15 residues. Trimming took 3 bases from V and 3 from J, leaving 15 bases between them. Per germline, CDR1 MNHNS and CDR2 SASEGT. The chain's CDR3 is CASSEKGRDLYEQYF. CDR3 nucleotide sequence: TGTGCCAGCAGTGAGAAGGGTAGGGATCTCTACGAGCAGTACTTC.

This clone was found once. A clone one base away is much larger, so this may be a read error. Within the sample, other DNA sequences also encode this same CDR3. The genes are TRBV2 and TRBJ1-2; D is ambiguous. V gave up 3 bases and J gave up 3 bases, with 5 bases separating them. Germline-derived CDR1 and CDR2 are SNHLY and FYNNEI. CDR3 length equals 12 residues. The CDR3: CASSDGDYGYTF. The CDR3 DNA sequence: TGTGCCAGCAGTGACGGGGACTATGGCTACACCTTC. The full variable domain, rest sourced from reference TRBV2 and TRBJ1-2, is EPEVTQTPSHQVTQMGQEVILRCVPISNHLYFYWYRQILGQKVEFLVSFYNNEISEKSEIFDDQFSVERPDGSNFTLKIRSTKLEDSAMYFCASSDGDYGYTFGSGTRLTVV.

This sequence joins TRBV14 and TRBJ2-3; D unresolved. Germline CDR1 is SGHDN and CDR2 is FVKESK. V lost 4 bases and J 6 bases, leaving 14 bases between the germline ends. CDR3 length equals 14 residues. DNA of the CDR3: TGTGCCAGCAGCCCCCGGGCCTCCGGCGATACGCAGTATTTT. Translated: CASSPRASGDTQYF.

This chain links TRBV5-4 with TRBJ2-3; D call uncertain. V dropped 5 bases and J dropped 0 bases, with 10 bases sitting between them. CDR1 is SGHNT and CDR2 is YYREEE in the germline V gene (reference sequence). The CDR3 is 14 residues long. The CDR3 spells CASSGGGSTDTQYF. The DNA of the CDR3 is TGTGCCAGCAGTGGCGGCGGAAGCACAGATACGCAGTATTTT.

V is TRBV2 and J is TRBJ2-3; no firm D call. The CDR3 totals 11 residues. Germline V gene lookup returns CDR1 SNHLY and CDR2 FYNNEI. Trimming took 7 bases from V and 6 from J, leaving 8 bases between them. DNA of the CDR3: TGTGCCAGCACGTTAGTGGATACGCAGTATTTT. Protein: CASTLVDTQYF.

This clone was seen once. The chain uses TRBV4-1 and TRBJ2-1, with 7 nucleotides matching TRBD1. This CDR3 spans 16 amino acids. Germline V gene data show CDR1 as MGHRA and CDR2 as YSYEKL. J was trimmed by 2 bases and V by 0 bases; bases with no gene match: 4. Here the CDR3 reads CASSQETGDPYNEQFF. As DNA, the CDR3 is TGCGCCAGCAGCCAAGAAACAGGGGACCCCTACAATGAGCAGTTCTTC.

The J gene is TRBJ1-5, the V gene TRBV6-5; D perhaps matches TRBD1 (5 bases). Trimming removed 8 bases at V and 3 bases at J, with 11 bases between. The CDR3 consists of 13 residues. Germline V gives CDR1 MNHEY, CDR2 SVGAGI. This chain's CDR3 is CASYDRINQPQHF. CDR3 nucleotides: TGTGCCAGCTACGACAGAATCAATCAGCCCCAGCATTTT.

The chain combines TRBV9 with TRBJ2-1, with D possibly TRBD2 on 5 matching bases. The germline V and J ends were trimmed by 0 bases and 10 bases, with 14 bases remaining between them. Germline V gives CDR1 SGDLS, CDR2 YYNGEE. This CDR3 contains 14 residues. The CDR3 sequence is CASSVDDQRLEQFF. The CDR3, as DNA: TGTGCCAGCAGCGTAGATGACCAGCGGCTCGAGCAGTTCTTC. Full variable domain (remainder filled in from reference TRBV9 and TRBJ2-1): DSGVTQTPKHLITATGQRVTLRCSPRSGDLSVYWYQQSLDQGLQFLIQYYNGEERAKGNILERFSAQQFPDLHSELNLSSLELGDSALYFCASSVDDQRLEQFFGPGTRLTVL.

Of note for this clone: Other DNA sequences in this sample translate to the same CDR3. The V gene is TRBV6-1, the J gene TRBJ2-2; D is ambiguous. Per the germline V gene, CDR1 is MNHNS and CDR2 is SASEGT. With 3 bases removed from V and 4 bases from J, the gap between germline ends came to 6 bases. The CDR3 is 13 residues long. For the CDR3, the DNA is TGTGCCAGCAGTGATCCTTCCACCGGGGAGCTGTTTTTT. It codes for CASSDPSTGELFF.

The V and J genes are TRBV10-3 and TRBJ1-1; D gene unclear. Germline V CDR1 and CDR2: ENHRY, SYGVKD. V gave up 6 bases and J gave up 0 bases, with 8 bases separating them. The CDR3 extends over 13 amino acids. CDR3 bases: TGTGCCATCAGACTGGAAATGAACACTGAAGCTTTCTTT. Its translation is CAIRLEMNTEAFF.

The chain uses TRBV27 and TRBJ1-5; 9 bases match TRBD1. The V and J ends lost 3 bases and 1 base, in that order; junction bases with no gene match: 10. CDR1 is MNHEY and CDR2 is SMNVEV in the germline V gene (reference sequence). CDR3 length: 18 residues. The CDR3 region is CASSFRGTGLQSNQPQHF. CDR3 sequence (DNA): TGTGCCAGCAGTTTTAGGGGGACAGGGTTACAGAGCAATCAGCCCCAGCATTTT.

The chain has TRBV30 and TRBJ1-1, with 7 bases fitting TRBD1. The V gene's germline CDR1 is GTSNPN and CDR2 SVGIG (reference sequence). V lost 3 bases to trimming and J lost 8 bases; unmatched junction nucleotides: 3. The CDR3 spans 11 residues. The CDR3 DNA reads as TGTGCCTGGAGCACGGACAGGGAAGCTTTCTTT. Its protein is CAWSTDREAFF.

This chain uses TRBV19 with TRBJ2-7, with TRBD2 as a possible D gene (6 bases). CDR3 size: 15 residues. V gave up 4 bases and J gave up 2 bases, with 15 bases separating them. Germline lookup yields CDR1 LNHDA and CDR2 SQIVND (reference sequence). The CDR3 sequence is CASSKGTRGTYEQYF. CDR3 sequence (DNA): TGTGCCAGTAGTAAGGGGACTCGGGGGACCTACGAGCAGTACTTC.

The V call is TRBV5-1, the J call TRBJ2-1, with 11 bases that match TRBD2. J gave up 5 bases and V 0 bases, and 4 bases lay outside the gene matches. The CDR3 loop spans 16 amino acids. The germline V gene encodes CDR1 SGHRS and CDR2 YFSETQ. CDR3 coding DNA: TGCGCCAGCAGCTTGGTAGCGGGGGGGCCAAACAATGAGCAGTTCTTC. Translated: CASSLVAGGPNNEQFF.

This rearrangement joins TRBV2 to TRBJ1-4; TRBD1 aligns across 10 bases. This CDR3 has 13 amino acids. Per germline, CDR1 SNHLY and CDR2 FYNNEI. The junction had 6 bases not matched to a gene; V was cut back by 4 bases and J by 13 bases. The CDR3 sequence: CASSGQGAVRLFF. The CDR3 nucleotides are TGTGCCAGCAGTGGACAGGGGGCCGTCCGACTGTTTTTT.

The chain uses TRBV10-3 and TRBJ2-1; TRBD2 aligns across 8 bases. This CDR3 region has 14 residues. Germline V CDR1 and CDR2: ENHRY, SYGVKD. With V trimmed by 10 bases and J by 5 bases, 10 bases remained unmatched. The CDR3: CATGERENDNEQFF. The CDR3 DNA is TGTGCCACCGGCGAGCGGGAGAATGACAATGAGCAGTTCTTC.